These 17 T cell receptor beta chains originate from one sample sequenced in a study of blood T cell repertoires in COVID-19. The protocol was immunoSEQ multiplex PCR, while the TCRdb copy is restricted to in-frame clones and leaves out a portion. This sample has under 150,000 clones, with 80% to 85% found just once. The specimen sequenced was peripheral blood. All receptors come from a woman in her sixties with acute or convalescent COVID-19.

The chain combines TRBV30 with TRBJ2-1, with D perhaps matching TRBD2 (6 bases). The CDR3 totals 13 residues. V lost 3 bases and J 5 bases, leaving 11 bases between the germline ends. CDR1 is GTSNPN, CDR2 SVGIG, per germline (reference sequence). The CDR3 spells CAWRLRDHNEQFF. CDR3 DNA sequence: TGTGCCTGGAGGCTGCGGGACCACAATGAGCAGTTCTTC. The full variable domain, rest sourced from reference TRBV30 and TRBJ2-1, is SQTIHQWPATLVQPVGSPLSLECTVEGTSNPNLYWYRQAAGRGLQLLFYSVGIGQISSEVPQNLSASRPQDRQFILSSKKLLLSDSGFYLCAWRLRDHNEQFFGPGTRLTVL.

There are a few counts of this clone. This rearrangement joins TRBV7-9 to TRBJ1-6; D not resolved. Trimming removed 4 bases from V and 7 bases from J, with 2 bases in between. CDR3 length equals 11 residues. Looked up from germline, CDR1 is SEHNR and CDR2 is FQNEAQ (reference sequence). CDR3 in amino acids: CASSSNSPLHF. CDR3 coding DNA: TGTGCCAGCAGCTCGAATTCACCCCTCCACTTT.

The V gene is TRBV6-5, the J gene TRBJ1-2; the D gene is possibly TRBD1 (5 bases). The CDR3 covers 15 residues. Germline V lookup: CDR1 MNHEY, CDR2 SVGAGI. Trimming pared 4 bases from V and 0 bases from J, leaving 12 bases between. CDR3 sequence: CASSFSDRPNYGYTF. CDR3 sequence (DNA): TGTGCCAGCAGTTTTTCCGACAGACCTAACTATGGCTACACCTTC.

V is TRBV28 and J is TRBJ2-1; tentative D call: TRBD2 (5 bases). CDR1 and CDR2 from the germline V gene are MDHEN and SYDVKM. This CDR3 has 15 amino acids. Trimming removed 10 bases at V and 5 bases at J, with 21 bases between. In nucleotides, the CDR3 is TGTGCCACCCTCCAGTCGGGAACCGGCCACAATGAGCAGTTCTTC. Its translation is CATLQSGTGHNEQFF.

This clone was observed once. CDR3 bases: TGTGCCTGGAGTTTAACAGGGATGAACACTGAAGCTTTCTTT. Protein: CAWSLTGMNTEAFF. The chain has TRBV30 and TRBJ1-1; D perhaps matches TRBD1 (6 bases). Germline-derived CDR1 and CDR2 are GTSNPN and SVGIG (reference sequence). This CDR3 spans 14 amino acids. V lost 2 bases and J lost 0, with 10 bases in between. Full variable domain (rest looked up from reference TRBV30 and TRBJ1-1): SQTIHQWPATLVQPVGSPLSLECTVEGTSNPNLYWYRQAAGRGLQLLFYSVGIGQISSEVPQNLSASRPQDRQFILSSKKLLLSDSGFYLCAWSLTGMNTEAFFGQGTRLTVV.

The chain recombines TRBV7-9 with TRBJ2-1, with no clear D. CDR1 SEHNR and CDR2 FQNEAQ come from the germline V gene (reference sequence). The V and J ends lost 1 base and 9 bases respectively, with 10 bases between them. The CDR3 has 13 amino acids. As DNA, the CDR3 is TGTGCCAGCAGCTTAGGTTGGTCGGTTGAGCAGTTCTTC. It specifies CASSLGWSVEQFF.

This chain connects TRBV11-1 to TRBJ2-3; unclear D gene. In germline, CDR1 is SGHAT, CDR2 FQDESV (reference sequence). The CDR3 is made up of 15 amino acids. The V and J ends lost 0 bases and 3 bases respectively, with 10 bases between them. The DNA for the CDR3 is TGTGCCAGCAGCTTAGCTATGAAGAGAACAGATACGCAGTATTTT. Residues: CASSLAMKRTDTQYF.

This clone came up a few times. The V gene is TRBV3-1 (or the pseudogene TRBV3-2), the J gene TRBJ2-5, with 7 bases matching TRBD2. J was trimmed by 2 bases and V by 0 bases; bases with no gene match: 3. Germline V gene sequence: CDR1 LGHDT, CDR2 YNNKEL (reference sequence). The CDR3 sequence is 15 residues long. The CDR3 region is CASSQDKRGQETQYF. In DNA form, the CDR3 reads TGTGCCAGCAGCCAAGATAAGCGGGGTCAAGAGACCCAGTACTTC.

This clone was detected only once. The chain couples TRBV18 to TRBJ1-5; 8 nucleotides align to TRBD1. Germline-derived CDR1 and CDR2 are KGHSH and LQKENI. J lost 6 bases, V lost 4 bases, and 5 bases had no gene match. The CDR3 is made up of 14 amino acids. This CDR3 is CASSLDREGQPQHF. CDR3 nucleotides: TGTGCCAGCTCACTGGACAGGGAGGGTCAGCCCCAGCATTTT.

The chain joins TRBV3-1 (or the pseudogene TRBV3-2) to TRBJ1-4; a possible D gene is TRBD1 (5 bases). V was pared by 3 bases and J by 5 bases, with 16 bases between. CDR3 length: 16 residues. Germline V lookup: CDR1 LGHDT, CDR2 YNNKEL (reference sequence). CDR3 region: CASSQGPGLGNEKLFF. The CDR3 DNA reads TGTGCCAGCAGCCAGGGACCGGGACTGGGGAATGAAAAACTGTTTTTT.

The rearrangement joins TRBV30 to TRBJ1-5; D is possibly TRBD1 (6 bases). V lost 3 bases and J lost 2, with 17 bases in between. CDR3 length equals 16 residues. Germline values: CDR1 GTSNPN, CDR2 SVGIG (reference sequence). This chain's CDR3 is CAWRATGSGGNQPQHF. Written as DNA, the CDR3 is TGTGCCTGGAGAGCAACAGGGAGTGGAGGCAATCAGCCCCAGCATTTT.

The chain couples TRBV21-1 to TRBJ1-2; TRBD1, the table's D call, lacks a check against the DNA. TRBV21-1 is classified as a pseudogene. This CDR3 contains 13 residues. The CDR3 nucleotides read TGTGCCAGCAGCAAAGCGACAGGTTATGGCTACACCTTC. It encodes CASSKATGYGYTF.

V is TRBV29-1 and J is TRBJ2-7, with a weak D call TRBD1 (6 bases). Trimming cost V 7 bases and J 3 bases, with 10 bases left between them. CDR1 and CDR2 from the germline V gene are SQVTM and ANQGSEA. This CDR3 region has 11 residues. CDR3 in DNA: TGCAGCGGGACAGTACTCTACGAGCAGTACTTC. Amino acids: CSGTVLYEQYF.

The rearrangement joins TRBV10-3 to TRBJ1-2; TRBD1 matches 9 bases. The CDR3 covers 15 residues. V trimming: 2 bases; J trimming: 8 bases; junction bases outside the gene matches: 9. CDR1 is ENHRY, CDR2 SYGVKD, per germline. The CDR3 DNA follows: TGTGCCATCAGTGAGACACGGGGACAGGGAGGCGGCTACACCTTC. It translates to CAISETRGQGGGYTF.

This chain's CDR3 is CASSLAGGPGEQYF. CDR3 sequence (DNA): TGTGCCAGCAGCCTAGCGGGAGGGCCGGGCGAGCAGTACTTC. The chain employs TRBV5-6 and TRBJ2-7; 12 positions match TRBD2. CDR3 length: 14 amino acids. V dropped 4 bases and J dropped 6; count of bases not matched to a gene: 5. Germline V gene lookup returns CDR1 SGHDT and CDR2 YYEEEE.

The chain couples TRBV5-1 to TRBJ1-5, with TRBD1 as a possible D gene (5 bases). V lost 4 bases, J lost 0 bases, and 20 bases lay in between. The CDR3 is 18 residues long. Germline lookup yields CDR1 SGHRS and CDR2 YFSETQ. The CDR3 coding sequence is TGCGCCAGCAGCAACAGGACCTTAACCTTATATAGCAATCAGCCCCAGCATTTT. Its translation: CASSNRTLTLYSNQPQHF.

This clone has just a few counts. The chain recombines TRBV27 with TRBJ2-5; D is unresolved. The germline V gene encodes CDR1 MNHEY and CDR2 SMNVEV (reference sequence). The CDR3 covers 13 residues. V lost 2 bases and J 5 bases, leaving 9 bases between the germline ends. The CDR3 sequence: CASSLNGWETQYF. The CDR3 region has the DNA TGTGCCAGCAGTTTAAACGGGTGGGAGACCCAGTACTTC.